This TCR beta chain was identified in a study of T cell responses to AZD1222 COVID-19 vaccine. Points from the study as a whole: Donors were chiefly white British, with a greater number of females, and clonal diversity was perhaps underestimated. Seropositivity was recorded at baseline in only a handful of AZD1222 recipients. Close to half of all spike-specific TCRs reportedly target regions of the variants that are unmutated.

This CDR3 comprises 18 residues. Germline-derived CDR1 and CDR2 are SGHTA and FQGNSA. V lost 3 bases, J lost 4 bases, and 25 bases lay in between. Remarks on this clone: Its antigen is not known.

TCRdb's copy holds only in-frame clones and misses some; the assay was immunoSEQ multiplex PCR. The sample contains fewer than 300,000 clones, roughly 93% of which appear only once. The starting material was peripheral blood, obtained on day 0 of AZD1222 vaccination. This receptor was taken from an adult in good health. The chain is built from TRBV7-2 and TRBJ2-7, with D possibly being TRBD2 (6 bases). The CDR3 sequence is CASSFGRSRDSDPYEQYF. CDR3 coding DNA: TGTGCCAGCAGCTTCGGACGGAGCCGGGACTCGGACCCTTACGAGCAGTACTTC.